This T cell receptor beta chain was obtained from a study of blood T cell repertoires in COVID-19. About the study: COVID-19 samples from acute and convalescent phases originated in the United States, Italy and Spain.

Authors' data handling: Researchers report that nucleated cell counts were estimated from reference gene primer amplification. The repertoire was sequenced with immunoSEQ multiplex PCR; TCRdb's copy has only in-frame clones and lacks some. The V and J calls and clone size are taken from that table; D and trimming were inferred from the DNA. This table has around 110,000 clones, about 89% appearing once. What was sequenced was peripheral blood. The receptor was isolated from a man aged 40-49 years with acute or convalescent COVID-19.

Here the CDR3 reads CASSAAGDYEQYF. CDR3 nucleotide sequence: TGCGCCAGCAGTGCAGCGGGGGACTACGAGCAGTACTTC. The V call is TRBV10-1, the J call TRBJ2-7; TRBD2 aligns across 8 bases. The germline CDR1 and CDR2 sequences are WNHNN and SYGVQD (reference sequence). The CDR3 has 13 amino acids. Losses at the gene ends were 4 bases for V and 3 bases for J; bases not matched to a gene: 2.